These 30 T cell receptor beta chains share one sample of origin, sequenced in a study of post-analysis software for immune sequencing data. General study points: Relative to controls, patients had a few TRBV segments at higher frequency, with TRBV5-6, TRBV5-1 and TRBV20-1 among these.

Prepared TCR beta cDNA libraries contained unique molecular identifiers. Via MiXCR, TCRdb re-called the PCR reads, giving one row per CDR3 protein. The sample contains about 400,000 distinct CDR3 sequences, less than 40% of which appear only once. These receptors have no identified antigens. Sequencing was carried out using blood. Receptor source: a girl between 5 and 17 years old with multiple sclerosis.

V usage is TRBV4-1 and J usage is TRBJ1-2; D remains ambiguous. V was trimmed by 0 bases and J by 4 bases, leaving 12 bases between them. Germline values: CDR1 MGHRA, CDR2 YSYEKL. The CDR3 sequence is 15 residues long. The CDR3 nucleotides are TGCGCCAGCAGCCAAGAGGCCGGGCACCTCTATGGCTACACCTTC. Its protein is CASSQEAGHLYGYTF.

Points on this clonotype: A read error is possible here, since a much larger clone lies one base away. The CDR3 end shows no conserved phenylalanine or tryptophan, and so a read error is likely. This chain links TRBV6-6 with TRBJ2-3, with D tentatively TRBD1 or TRBD2 (5 bases each). V lost 2 bases to trimming and J lost 5 bases, with 11 bases between them. The length of the CDR3 is 14 residues. Germline values: CDR1 MNHNY, CDR2 SVGAGI (reference sequence). The CDR3 DNA follows: TGTGCCAGCAGTTACGGGGGACGAGGAGATACGCAGTATTTG. Amino acid sequence: CASSYGGRGDTQYL.

This chain links TRBV7-8 with TRBJ2-1; D unresolved. V dropped 2 bases and J dropped 4 bases, with 15 bases sitting between them. Germline-derived CDR1 and CDR2 are SGHVS and FQNEAQ. The CDR3 sequence is 16 residues long. CDR3 residues: CASSLYLGSPYNEQFF. CDR3 DNA: TGTGCCAGCAGCTTATACCTGGGCTCCCCTTACAATGAGCAGTTCTTC.

This clonotype was seen many times. This rearrangement joins TRBV6-2 or TRBV6-3 to TRBJ2-3; 13 bases fit TRBD2. CDR3 length: 21 residues. Losses at the gene ends were 6 bases for V and 1 base for J; bases not matched to a gene: 19. In germline, CDR1 is MNHEY, CDR2 SVGEGT. The CDR3 reads CASSPTPRLAGGSLRTDTQYF. CDR3 nucleotide sequence: TGTGCCAGCAGCCCTACCCCGCGACTAGCGGGGGGAAGTTTGCGCACAGATACGCAGTATTTT.

For this clonotype: Germline is not matched at one junction end, which may reflect a read error. The V and J genes are TRBV7-2 and TRBJ2-5; the match to TRBD2 covers 11 bases. CDR3 length: 18 amino acids. CDR1 and CDR2 (germline): SGHTA, FQGNSA. The CDR3 nucleotides are TGTGCCGGCAGCTCTGGGGTAGCGGGGGGGCCTAGTCAAGAGACCCAGTACTTC. This encodes CAGSSGVAGGPSQETQYF.

This rearrangement joins TRBV4-3 to TRBJ2-3, with D unresolved. The CDR3 loop spans 16 amino acids. V dropped 4 bases and J dropped 3 bases, with 17 bases sitting between them. Germline V gives CDR1 LGHNA, CDR2 YSLEER. The CDR3: CASSPYYVVHTDTQYF. The CDR3 bases are TGCGCCAGCAGCCCCTACTATGTAGTACATACAGATACGCAGTATTTT.

This rearrangement joins TRBV6-2 or TRBV6-3 to TRBJ2-2; TRBD2 might be the D (6 bases). V was shortened by 6 bases and J by 0 bases, with 14 bases between the two germline ends. Per the germline V gene, CDR1 is MNHEY and CDR2 is SVGEGT. This CDR3 has 16 amino acids. This CDR3 reads CASSREPFANTGELFF. The CDR3 DNA is TGTGCCAGCAGCCGGGAGCCCTTCGCGAACACCGGGGAGCTGTTTTTT.

This clonotype has a handful of counts. The chain recombines TRBV12-3 or TRBV12-4 with TRBJ2-1; 7 nucleotides align to TRBD2. The CDR3 has 15 amino acids. V trimming: 4 bases; J trimming: 5 bases; junction bases outside the gene matches: 8. Here the CDR3 reads CASSSGGRFHNEQFF. The CDR3 DNA follows: TGTGCCAGCAGTTCGGGGGGTAGGTTCCACAATGAGCAGTTCTTC.

The chain joins TRBV12-3 or TRBV12-4 to TRBJ2-2, with D unresolved. Trimming took off 3 bases at V and 3 bases at J, with 11 bases between the two ends. CDR3 length equals 15 residues. This CDR3 is CASSFSGRHTGELFF. The CDR3 DNA follows: TGTGCCAGCAGTTTCTCTGGCAGGCACACCGGGGAGCTGTTTTTT.

This clonotype has only a few counts. The rearrangement joins TRBV27 to TRBJ2-5; D is unclear. V was clipped by 3 bases and J by 4 bases, with 9 bases between them. This CDR3 comprises 13 residues. Germline loops: CDR1 MNHEY, CDR2 SMNVEV (reference sequence). The CDR3 region has the DNA TGTGCCAGCAGTTTCGAATGGGGAGAGACCCAGTACTTC. Translation: CASSFEWGETQYF.

The rearrangement uses TRBV27 and TRBJ2-7; tentatively, D is TRBD2 (7 bases). CDR1 and CDR2 from the germline V gene are MNHEY and SMNVEV (reference sequence). This CDR3 is built from 15 residues. Trimming stripped 5 bases from V and 1 base from J, with 15 bases between. The CDR3 sequence is CASSLLGGGSYEQYF. The CDR3, as DNA: TGTGCCAGCAGTCTCCTAGGGGGAGGGTCCTACGAGCAGTACTTC.

The V gene is TRBV3-1, the J gene TRBJ2-3, with 12 bases fitting TRBD2. The J segment lost 5 bases and the V segment lost 5 bases, leaving 8 bases of the junction unmatched. Germline values: CDR1 LGHDT, CDR2 YNNKEL (reference sequence). The CDR3 runs 16 residues. The CDR3 DNA follows: TGTGCCAGCAGCGGACCCCTAGCGGGGGGGGGAGATACGCAGTATTTT. It translates to CASSGPLAGGGDTQYF.

This clonotype showed up just a few times. V gene TRBV18 combines with J gene TRBJ2-7; D gene ambiguous. Germline CDR1 is KGHSH and CDR2 is LQKENI. The CDR3 is made up of 13 amino acids. V lost 3 bases to trimming and J lost 5 bases, with 11 bases between them. CDR3 coding DNA: TGTGCCAGCTCACCTCCTGACGAAAACGAGCAGTACTTC. Protein: CASSPPDENEQYF.

CDR3 amino acids: CASRQTSGELFF. DNA of the CDR3: TGTGCCAGCAGACAGACATCCGGGGAGCTGTTTTTT. The V call is TRBV5-5, the J call TRBJ2-2; D is undetermined. The V end was cut by 5 bases, the J end by 6 bases, with 8 bases between. Per germline, CDR1 SGHKS and CDR2 YYEKEE (reference sequence). CDR3 size: 12 residues.

This clonotype was detected once. Sequence at one end of the junction differs from germline and may be a read error. V gene TRBV11-1 combines with J gene TRBJ2-1; D unclear. Germline V lookup: CDR1 SGHAT, CDR2 FQDESV (reference sequence). This CDR3 spans 14 amino acids. CDR3 coding DNA: TGTGGCAGCAGCTCCCTTAGCTCCTACAATGAGCAGTTCTTC. It specifies CGSSSLSSYNEQFF.

A single count supports this clonotype. The rearrangement joins TRBV5-5 to TRBJ2-7, with a weak D call TRBD1 (5 bases). The germline V and J ends were trimmed by 1 base and 5 bases, with 10 bases remaining between them. Per the germline V gene, CDR1 is SGHKS and CDR2 is YYEKEE (reference sequence). This CDR3 region has 13 residues. Here the CDR3 reads CASSLIQADEQYF. The CDR3 nucleotides are TGTGCCAGCAGCTTGATACAGGCAGACGAGCAGTACTTC.

The chain's CDR3 is CSASGGFEQFF. In DNA form, the CDR3 reads TGCAGTGCTAGCGGGGGTTTTGAGCAGTTCTTC. The chain combines TRBV20-1 with TRBJ2-1; tentative D call: TRBD2 (6 bases). The CDR3 is made up of 11 amino acids. Trimming removed 3 bases from V and 9 bases from J, with 9 bases in between. Germline V CDR1 and CDR2: DFQATT, SNEGSKA (reference sequence).

This clonotype was detected only a few times. The rearrangement links TRBV7-9 to TRBJ1-2; possibly TRBD1 for D (5 bases). The CDR3 length is 15 residues. The V end was cut by 4 bases, the J end by 0 bases, with 12 bases between. Germline CDR1 reads SEHNR; CDR2 reads FQNEAQ (reference sequence). The CDR3 loop is CASSYPQGANYGYTF. The CDR3 DNA reads as TGTGCCAGCAGCTACCCCCAGGGAGCTAACTATGGCTACACCTTC.

Only a few counts were recorded for this clonotype. The chain is built from TRBV5-1 and TRBJ1-1; weak D call: TRBD1 (6 bases). CDR1 SGHRS and CDR2 YFSETQ come from the germline V gene. The CDR3 extends over 15 amino acids. V was shortened by 0 bases and J by 3 bases, with 12 bases between the two germline ends. The CDR3 reads CASSLAGAGDTEAFF. CDR3 nucleotide sequence: TGCGCCAGCAGCTTGGCGGGGGCCGGGGACACTGAAGCTTTCTTT.

The chain has TRBV20-1 and TRBJ2-7; D might be TRBD2 (5 bases). This CDR3 contains 11 residues. V gave up 5 bases and J gave up 6 bases, with 11 bases separating them. CDR1 and CDR2 (germline): DFQATT, SNEGSKA (reference sequence). The CDR3 loop is CSAGAGVEQYF. In nucleotides, the CDR3 is TGCAGTGCTGGAGCCGGGGTCGAGCAGTACTTC.

The chain carries TRBV20-1 and TRBJ1-5, with D uncertain. CDR1 and CDR2 from the germline V gene are DFQATT and SNEGSKA (reference sequence). V was pared by 0 bases and J by 7 bases, with 10 bases between. The CDR3 is 13 residues long. CDR3 nucleotide sequence: TGCAGTGCTAGAGATCAAGTGGACCAGCCCCAGCATTTT. It translates to CSARDQVDQPQHF.

This clonotype was picked up a small number of times. The gene calls are TRBV20-1 and TRBJ2-5; 7 nucleotides line up with TRBD2. The CDR3 extends over 14 amino acids. The V and J ends lost 5 bases and 9 bases, in that order; junction bases with no gene match: 15. Germline V gene lookup returns CDR1 DFQATT and CDR2 SNEGSKA (reference sequence). CDR3 sequence (DNA): TGCAGTGCTCAGTCGCGGGGGAGAAGAGTAGCCCAGTACTTC. Its protein is CSAQSRGRRVAQYF.

This chain joins TRBV12-5 and TRBJ2-3; 12 bases match TRBD2. This CDR3 comprises 16 residues. Germline CDR1 and CDR2: LGHNT and FRNRAP. The J segment lost 2 bases and the V segment lost 4 bases, leaving 4 bases of the junction unmatched. The CDR3 region has the DNA TGTGCTAGTGGTTCAGGACTAGCGGGGACCACAGATACGCAGTATTTT. Its protein product is CASGSGLAGTTDTQYF.

This chain uses TRBV3-1 with TRBJ2-1; D uncertain. Trimming left V 2 bases short and J 0 bases short, with 8 bases between. CDR3 size: 15 residues. The V gene's germline CDR1 is LGHDT and CDR2 YNNKEL (reference sequence). The CDR3 nucleotides read TGTGCCAGCAGCCAAAGCTTTAGCTCCTACAATGAGCAGTTCTTC. Translation: CASSQSFSSYNEQFF.

V gene TRBV5-1 combines with J gene TRBJ2-2; 11 nucleotides line up with TRBD2. The CDR3 length is 16 residues. Losses at the gene ends were 4 bases for V and 4 bases for J; bases not matched to a gene: 6. Germline lookup yields CDR1 SGHRS and CDR2 YFSETQ. This CDR3 is CASSPKLAGGTGELFF. CDR3 DNA: TGCGCCAGCAGCCCGAAGCTAGCGGGGGGCACCGGGGAGCTGTTTTTT.

This clonotype was seen ten or more times. In nucleotides, the CDR3 is TGCAGTGCTAGAGAGGGGGGGTTTAGCACAGATACGCAGTATTTT. Amino acid sequence: CSAREGGFSTDTQYF. The chain joins TRBV20-1 to TRBJ2-3; TRBD2 matches at 7 bases. Looked up from germline, CDR1 is DFQATT and CDR2 is SNEGSKA (reference sequence). The CDR3 covers 15 residues. V lost 0 bases, J lost 0 bases, and 3 bases stayed unmatched.

Notes on this clonotype: Mismatch with germline at one junction end may stem from a read error. The rearrangement joins TRBV18 to TRBJ2-7; D uncertain. CDR1 is KGHSH and CDR2 is LQKENI in the germline V gene. This CDR3 contains 14 residues. The CDR3 DNA follows: TGTGCCAGCCCACCGCCATCCAGCTCCTACGAGCAGTACTTC. It translates to CASPPPSSSYEQYF.

This clonotype occurred a few times. V is TRBV24-1 and J is TRBJ2-7; 9 bases map to TRBD1. The last part of the DNA fits TRBJ2-5 better; the J call may be wrong. Germline V gene data show CDR1 as KGHDR and CDR2 as SFDVKD. This CDR3 has 15 residues. CDR3 DNA: TGTGCCACCAGTGACCGCCGGACAGGGGAAGAGACCCAGTACTTC. Residues: CATSDRRTGEETQYF.

Note on this clonotype: The junction does not match germline at one end; this may be a read error. The V call is TRBV10-3, the J call TRBJ2-3, with 9 bases aligning to TRBD1. The CDR3 loop spans 17 amino acids. Germline CDR1 and CDR2: ENHRY and SYGVKD. The CDR3 region has the DNA TGTGTCATCAGTGCGACCGGGACAGGGCCCTCCACAGATACGCAGTATTTT. Translation: CVISATGTGPSTDTQYF.

The chain links TRBV20-1 to TRBJ2-7; TRBD2 matches 9 bases. J was trimmed by 3 bases and V by 5 bases; bases with no gene match: 14. Germline V gene sequence: CDR1 DFQATT, CDR2 SNEGSKA (reference sequence). The CDR3 has 16 amino acids. In nucleotides, the CDR3 is TGCAGTGCTCCCACCCCGAGTAGCGGGGGTTACTACGAGCAGTACTTC. It yields the protein CSAPTPSSGGYYEQYF.